This entry lists 2 T cell receptor beta chains sequenced from one sample in a study of T cell changes during pregnancy in multiple sclerosis. Method: immunoSEQ multiplex PCR; TCRdb's copy keeps in-frame clones and lacks some. The sample has tens of thousands of clones, 90% to 95% seen once. The specimen was CD4+ T cells from peripheral blood mononuclear cells, collected after pregnancy. These receptors were collected from a female donor with multiple sclerosis, enrolled in a pregnancy study.

This chain joins TRBV6-8 and TRBJ2-7; 8 nucleotides line up with TRBD2. V trimming: 4 bases; J trimming: 4 bases; junction bases outside the gene matches: 6. This CDR3 is 14 amino acids long. Germline CDR1 MNHGY, CDR2 SAAAGT. CDR3 bases: TGTGCCAGCAGTTGGAAGACTAGCGTGTACGAGCAGTACTTC. This translates into CASSWKTSVYEQYF.

This chain connects TRBV28 to TRBJ1-5; no firm D call. The V end lost 7 bases, the J end lost 0 bases, and 16 bases lay between the germline ends. Germline loops: CDR1 MDHEN, CDR2 SYDVKM. The CDR3 is 16 amino acids. CDR3 sequence: CASTSPRGFSNQPQHF. CDR3 DNA sequence: TGTGCCAGCACTTCCCCACGCGGGTTTAGCAATCAGCCCCAGCATTTT.